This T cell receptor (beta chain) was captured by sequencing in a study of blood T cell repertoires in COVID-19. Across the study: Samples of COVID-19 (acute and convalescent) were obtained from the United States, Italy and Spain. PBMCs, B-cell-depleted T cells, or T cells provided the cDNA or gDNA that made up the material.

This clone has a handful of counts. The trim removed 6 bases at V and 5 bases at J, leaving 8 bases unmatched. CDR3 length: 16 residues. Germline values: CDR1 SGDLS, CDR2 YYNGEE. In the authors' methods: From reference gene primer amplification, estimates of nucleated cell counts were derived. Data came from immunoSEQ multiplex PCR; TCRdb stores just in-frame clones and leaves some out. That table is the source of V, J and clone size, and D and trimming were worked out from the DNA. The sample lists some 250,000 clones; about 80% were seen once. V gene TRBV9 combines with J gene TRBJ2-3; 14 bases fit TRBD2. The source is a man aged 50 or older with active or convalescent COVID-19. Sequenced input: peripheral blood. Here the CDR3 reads CASTTGTSGGQDTQYF. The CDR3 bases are TGTGCCAGCACCACTGGGACTAGCGGGGGACAAGATACGCAGTATTTT.